This TCR beta chain was observed in a study of blood T cells in healthy people across ages. Every donor gave around 10 milliliters of peripheral blood. This CDR3 has 15 amino acids. Deletions cut 4 bases from V and 6 bases from J, with 18 bases between. Germline V lookup: CDR1 SEHNR, CDR2 FQNEAQ (reference sequence). The authors ran a second PCR of about 6 to 11 cycles using a sample-barcoded 5' primer and a J-beta primer mix. Tagging of each cDNA molecule was performed by a template-switch adaptor with 12 random nucleotides. Each single sample gave us at least 2.5 million CDR3-containing paired-end reads. TCRdb recomputed calls from the 5' RACE reads with MiXCR, one row per CDR3 protein. The sample lists roughly 1.5 million distinct CDR3 sequences, 42% occurring once. This clonotype was counted only a few times.

This clonotype was obtained from a woman between 18 and 29 years old in good health. The specimen was blood. V gene TRBV7-9 combines with J gene TRBJ1-1; D perhaps matches TRBD1 (5 bases). This CDR3 is CASSSEGHPVPEAFF. The CDR3 nucleotides read TGTGCCAGCAGCTCCGAAGGACACCCCGTCCCTGAAGCTTTCTTT.